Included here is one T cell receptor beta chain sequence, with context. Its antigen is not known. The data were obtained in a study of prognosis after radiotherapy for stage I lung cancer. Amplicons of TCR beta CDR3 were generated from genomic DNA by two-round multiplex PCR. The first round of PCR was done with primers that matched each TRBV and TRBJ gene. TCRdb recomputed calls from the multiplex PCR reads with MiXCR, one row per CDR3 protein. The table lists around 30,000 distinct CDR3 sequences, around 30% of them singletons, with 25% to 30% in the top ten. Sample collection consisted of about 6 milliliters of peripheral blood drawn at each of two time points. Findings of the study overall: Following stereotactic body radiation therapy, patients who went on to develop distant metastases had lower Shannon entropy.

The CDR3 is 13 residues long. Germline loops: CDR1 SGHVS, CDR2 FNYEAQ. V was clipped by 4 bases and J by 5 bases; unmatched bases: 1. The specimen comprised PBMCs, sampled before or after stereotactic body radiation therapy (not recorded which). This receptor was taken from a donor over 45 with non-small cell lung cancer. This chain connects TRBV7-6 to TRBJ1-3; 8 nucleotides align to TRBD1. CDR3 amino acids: CASSSGGRNTIYF. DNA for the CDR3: TGTGCCAGCAGCTCAGGGGGCCGAAACACCATATATTTT.